This T cell receptor (beta chain) originates from a study of blood T cell repertoires in COVID-19. Study overall: COVID-19 samples collected from the United States, Italy and Spain covered acute and convalescent phases. Sources were T cells, B-cell-depleted T cells, or PBMCs; the material itself was cDNA or gDNA.

Patients from Seattle were sampled longitudinally, starting during active infection. Trimming pared 0 bases from V and 0 bases from J, leaving 6 bases between. The CDR3 loop spans 15 amino acids. In germline, CDR1 is MNHNY, CDR2 SVGAGI (reference sequence). Authors' analysis steps: How many nucleated cells were present was estimated from reference gene primer amplification. Assay used: immunoSEQ multiplex PCR; TCRdb lists only in-frame clones, some missing. The V and J calls and clone size are taken from that table; D and trimming were inferred from the DNA. The sample shows about 480,000 clones, 89% of them seen only once.

This TCR derives from a young man with COVID-19, enrolled during active disease. The chain is built from TRBV6-6 and TRBJ1-3, with a tentative D call TRBD1 (6 bases). The specimen sequenced was peripheral blood. The CDR3 sequence is CASSYSDSSGNTIYF. The CDR3 DNA follows: TGTGCCAGCAGTTACTCGGACAGCTCTGGAAACACCATATATTTT.